These T cell receptor beta chains were read from a single sample in a study of neoadjuvant anti-PD-1 for oral cavity cancer. TCRdb's table, derived via immunoSEQ multiplex PCR, lists solely in-frame clones and lacks some. The sample has about 37,000 clones; around two fifths are singletons. The sample consisted of tumor tissue, taken after nivolumab (anti-PD-1) treatment. The receptor set was obtained from a person aged 35-79 years with oral cavity squamous cell carcinoma. Each CDR3 is given with its conserved first and last residue. D genes are given only for firm matches. The size entry is marked missing in some rows and otherwise reads once, few, many or a size class.

>TRBD2|many|TRBJ2-5|TRBV9|16
CASSPRTSGSGETQYF
TGTGCCAGCAGCCCCCGGACTAGCGGGAGTGGGGAGACCCAGTACTTC
>TRBD1|few|TRBJ1-2|TRBV19|13
CASSITGVDGYTF
TGTGCCAGTAGTATTACAGGGGTTGATGGCTACACCTTC
>-|few|TRBJ1-5|TRBV29-1|13
CSVRENSNQPQHF
TGCAGCGTACGGGAGAATAGCAATCAGCCCCAGCATTTT
>-|large|TRBJ1-2|TRBV9|15
CASSAESSGSYGYTF
TGTGCCAGCAGCGCGGAATCGTCAGGATCCTATGGCTACACCTTC
>TRBD1|few|TRBJ2-2|TRBV5-6|18
CASSLGLKGQGASGELFF
TGTGCCAGCAGCTTGGGTTTGAAGGGACAGGGGGCCTCCGGGGAGCTGTTTTTT
>-|many|TRBJ2-1|TRBV5-1|12
CASSDLGNEQFF
TGCGCCAGCAGCGACTTGGGCAATGAGCAGTTCTTC
>-|few|TRBJ2-7|TRBV6-1|15
CASSEWGAVNYEQYF
TGTGCCAGCAGTGAATGGGGTGCAGTAAACTACGAGCAGTACTTC
>-|few|TRBJ2-7|TRBV27|14
CASSRLRDRYEQYF
TGTGCCAGCAGCCGCTTGCGGGATCGCTACGAGCAGTACTTC
>-|many|TRBJ1-6|TRBV6-5|13
CASSLGNNSPLHF
TGTGCCAGCAGCCTCGGAAATAATTCACCCCTCCACTTT
>TRBD1|few|TRBJ1-2|TRBV19|13
CASSMRDRGPYTF
TGTGCCAGTAGTATGCGGGACAGGGGGCCCTACACCTTC
>-|once|TRBJ2-3|TRBV5-8|12
CASSPTTDTQYF
TGTGCCAGCAGCCCTACTACAGATACGCAGTATTTT
>-|many|TRBJ1-2|TRBV5-4|13
CASSLGGNYGYTF
TGTGCCAGCAGCTTGGGAGGGAACTATGGCTACACCTTC
>-|few|TRBJ2-7|TRBV14|17
CASSYLGWGDSSYEQYF
TGTGCCAGCAGCTACCTCGGATGGGGCGATAGCTCCTACGAGCAGTACTTC
>-|-|TRBJ2-7|TRBV11-2|15
CASSGDRKSSYEQYF
TGTGCCAGCAGCGGAGACAGGAAAAGCTCCTACGAGCAGTACTTC
>TRBD1|-|TRBJ2-1|TRBV5-6|18
CASSLGQGMSASYNEQFF
TGTGCCAGCAGCTTAGGACAGGGAATGTCAGCCTCCTACAATGAGCAGTTCTTC
>-|once|TRBJ1-4|TRBV29-1|15
CSAETQSATNEKLFF
TGCAGCGCCGAAACTCAGAGTGCAACTAATGAAAAACTGTTTTTT
>TRBD1|many|TRBJ1-2|TRBV19|13
CASTGQGAGGYTF
TGTGCCAGTACGGGACAGGGGGCTGGGGGCTACACCTTC
>TRBD2|many|TRBJ2-5|TRBV5-4|16
CASSPGLAGGTETQYF
TGTGCCAGCAGCCCCGGACTAGCGGGGGGTACAGAGACCCAGTACTTC
>-|-|TRBJ1-2|TRBV30|14
CAWSAAGWAYGYTF
TGTGCCTGGAGTGCGGCAGGATGGGCCTATGGCTACACCTTC
>-|many|TRBJ2-1|TRBV6-4|16
CASSDSGTAEHNEQFF
TGTGCCAGCAGTGACTCCGGGACTGCGGAACACAATGAGCAGTTCTTC
>TRBD2|-|TRBJ2-3|TRBV5-1|17
CASSLGVAGGPADTQYF
TGCGCCAGCAGCTTGGGTGTAGCGGGAGGGCCGGCAGATACGCAGTATTTT
>-|-|TRBJ2-3|TRBV10-3|16
CAISERAGTSTDTQYF
TGTGCCATCAGTGAGAGGGCGGGGACCAGCACAGATACGCAGTATTTT
>-|few|TRBJ2-7|TRBV5-1|14
CASSLDPASGEQYF
TGCGCCAGCAGCCTGGACCCAGCTTCGGGAGAGCAGTACTTC
>TRBD2|-|TRBJ2-7|TRBV27|14
CASTGLAGGGEQYF
TGTGCCAGCACTGGACTAGCGGGAGGGGGCGAGCAGTACTTC
>-|-|TRBJ2-3|TRBV1|18
CTSSQDRGAGRSTDTQYF
TGCACCAGCAGCCAAGATCGAGGAGCGGGAAGGAGCACAGATACGCAGTATTTT
>-|many|TRBJ1-5|TRBV6-5|14
CASRRTGRNQPQHF
TGTGCCAGCAGGCGAACAGGTCGCAATCAGCCCCAGCATTTT
>-|-|TRBJ1-2|TRBV6-5|14
CASSYGDRDYGYTF
TGTGCCAGCAGTTACGGTGACAGAGACTATGGCTACACCTTC
>-|-|TRBJ1-1|TRBV5-1|14
CASSLEGRGTEAFF
TGCGCCAGCAGCTTGGAAGGGAGGGGCACTGAAGCTTTCTTT
>TRBD1|few|TRBJ2-7|TRBV5-1|14
CASSARDRGSEQYF
TGCGCCAGCAGCGCCCGGGACAGGGGGTCCGAGCAGTACTTC
>-|medium-sized|TRBJ1-1|TRBV5-1|13
CASSFSAGAEAFF
TGCGCCAGCAGCTTTTCGGCAGGCGCTGAAGCTTTCTTT
>-|few|TRBJ2-3|TRBV25-1|11
CASSEERMQYF
TGTGCCAGCAGTGAAGAACGTATGCAGTATTTT
>TRBD1|few|TRBJ2-5|TRBV28|14
CASSGSRGRETQYF
TGTGCCAGCAGCGGCAGCAGGGGGCGTGAGACCCAGTACTTC
>-|-|TRBJ1-6|TRBV4-2|16
CASSQRLLENNSPLHF
TGTGCCAGCAGCCAAAGGCTTCTTGAGAATAATTCACCCCTCCACTTT
>-|few|TRBJ1-2|TRBV11-3|14
CASPHSRVIYGYTF
TGTGCCAGCCCCCACTCCAGGGTAATCTATGGCTACACCTTC
>TRBD1|few|TRBJ2-7|TRBV2|15
CASSIGQGLMYEQYF
TGTGCCAGCAGCATCGGACAGGGGTTAATGTACGAGCAGTACTTC
>-|-|TRBJ2-7|TRBV27|12
CASRGRAYEQYF
TGTGCCAGCAGGGGAAGGGCCTACGAGCAGTACTTC
>-|-|TRBJ2-5|TRBV5-1|17
CASSLAQGKGHQETQYF
TGCGCCAGCAGCTTGGCCCAGGGGAAGGGGCACCAAGAGACCCAGTACTTC
>-|many|TRBJ2-5|TRBV5-6|14
CASSRSGAQETQYF
TGTGCCAGCAGCCGATCCGGGGCCCAAGAGACCCAGTACTTC
>TRBD1|few|TRBJ2-1|TRBV5-1|16
CASSEGQGSSYNEQFF
TGCGCCAGCAGCGAGGGACAGGGATCCTCCTACAATGAGCAGTTCTTC
>-|few|TRBJ1-1|TRBV4-2|14
CASSQEGKVAEAFF
TGTGCCAGCAGCCAAGAGGGAAAGGTCGCTGAAGCTTTCTTT
>-|-|TRBJ2-1|TRBV7-9|13
CASSFSGALEQFF
TGTGCCAGCAGCTTTTCAGGGGCCCTAGAGCAGTTCTTC
>-|-|TRBJ2-7|TRBV27|13
CASMSGDSYEQYF
TGTGCCAGCATGTCGGGGGACTCCTACGAGCAGTACTTC
>-|once|TRBJ2-1|TRBV20-1|10
CSAGVGEQFF
TGCAGTGCCGGGGTCGGTGAGCAGTTCTTC
>TRBD1|-|TRBJ2-1|TRBV5-1|15
CASSIDRGPYNEQFF
TGCGCCAGCAGCATTGACAGGGGACCCTACAATGAGCAGTTCTTC
>TRBD1|-|TRBJ2-7|TRBV29-1|15
CSVPMAGGDAGEQYF
TGCAGCGTTCCTATGGCAGGGGGCGACGCGGGCGAGCAGTACTTC
>TRBD1|-|TRBJ2-7|TRBV18|16
CASSPPYRDRVSEQYF
TGTGCCAGCTCACCACCTTACAGGGACAGGGTCTCCGAGCAGTACTTC
>-|-|TRBJ1-2|TRBV5-1|15
CASSLDGGVFYGYTF
TGCGCCAGCAGCTTGGATGGGGGGGTCTTCTATGGCTACACCTTC
>TRBD1|-|TRBJ1-6|TRBV25-1|14
CASSDQTGGSPLHF
TGTGCCAGCAGTGACCAGACAGGGGGCTCACCCCTCCACTTT
>-|many|TRBJ2-7|TRBV10-2|13
CASSESGPYEQYF
TGCGCCAGCAGTGAGTCAGGACCCTACGAGCAGTACTTC